One sample yielded the 5 T cell receptor beta chains listed below, sequenced in a study of T cells after yellow fever vaccination. TCRdb re-called the 5' RACE reads with MiXCR, one entry per CDR3 protein. The sample lists tens of thousands of distinct CDR3 sequences, more than 5.5% occurring once. This specimen consisted of CD8+ T cells sorted from PBMCs, obtained on the day of the first yellow fever vaccination. The receptors shown here come from a man aged 18 to 29 who received the YFV17D yellow fever vaccine.

This clonotype was detected only a few times. The chain couples TRBV4-1 to TRBJ2-2; weak D call: TRBD2 (5 bases). The CDR3 is made up of 15 amino acids. The germline V gene has CDR1 MGHRA and CDR2 YSYEKL. Deletions cut 3 bases from V and 4 bases from J, with 12 bases between. DNA for the CDR3: TGCGCCAGCAGCCAGAGGGAAGACACCACCGGGGAGCTGTTTTTT. Residues: CASSQREDTTGELFF.

The chain recombines TRBV5-1 with TRBJ1-2; D gene unclear. Germline V CDR1 and CDR2: SGHRS, YFSETQ. The CDR3 extends over 12 amino acids. Trimming shortened V by 0 bases and J by 4 bases, and 4 bases separated the two germline ends. The CDR3 nucleotides are TGCGCCAGCAGCTTGGTCGGCTATGGCTACACCTTC. It encodes CASSLVGYGYTF.

The sample holds many counts of this clonotype. V gene TRBV12-3 or TRBV12-4 combines with J gene TRBJ2-1; 7 nucleotides agree with TRBD2. This CDR3 spans 15 amino acids. The J segment lost 2 bases and the V segment lost 0 bases, leaving 1 base of the junction unmatched. CDR3 region: CASSLAGGTYNEQFF. The CDR3 coding sequence is TGTGCCAGCAGTTTAGCGGGGGGGACCTACAATGAGCAGTTCTTC.

V is TRBV7-2 and J is TRBJ2-7, with a tentative D call TRBD1 (6 bases). Looked up from germline, CDR1 is SGHTA and CDR2 is FQGNSA. CDR3 length equals 14 residues. Trimming took off 0 bases at V and 5 bases at J, with 11 bases between the two ends. The CDR3: CASSLADSYHEQYF. The CDR3 DNA reads TGTGCCAGCAGCTTAGCGGACAGTTACCACGAGCAGTACTTC. The full variable domain, in which reference TRBV7-2 and TRBJ2-7 provide the parts outside the CDR3, is GAGVSQSPSNKVTEKGKDVELRCDPISGHTALYWYRQSLGQGLEFLIYFQGNSAPDKSGLPSDRFSAERTGGSVSTLTIQRTQQEDSAVYLCASSLADSYHEQYFGPGTRLTVT.

This clonotype was observed many times. The chain carries TRBV29-1 and TRBJ2-3; D not resolved. Germline CDR1 is SQVTM and CDR2 is ANQGSEA. There are 13 residues in the CDR3. Trimming took 1 base from V and 6 from J, leaving 11 bases between them. The CDR3 nucleotides are TGCAGCGTTGAAGTAGAGAGGACCGATACGCAGTATTTT. This gives the protein CSVEVERTDTQYF.